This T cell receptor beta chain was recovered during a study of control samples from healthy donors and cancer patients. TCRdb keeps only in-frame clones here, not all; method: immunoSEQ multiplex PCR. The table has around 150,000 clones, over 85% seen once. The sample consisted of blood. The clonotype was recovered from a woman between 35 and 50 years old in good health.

This CDR3 reads CASSDWGDEQFF. The DNA for the CDR3 is TGTGCCAGCAGTGACTGGGGGGATGAGCAGTTCTTC. The gene calls are TRBV6-4 and TRBJ2-1; a possible D gene is TRBD2 (6 bases). V shed 1 base and J shed 8 bases, with 6 bases lying between them. Germline V gene lookup returns CDR1 MRHNA and CDR2 SNTAGT. CDR3 size: 12 residues.